This passage covers 14 T cell receptor beta chains from one sample sequenced in a study of blood T cell repertoires in COVID-19. Profiling relied on immunoSEQ multiplex PCR, and the TCRdb table lists in-frame clones only, not all of them. Seen here are fewer than 200,000 clones, around 80% observed once, and the top ten hold about 7%. Sequenced material: peripheral blood. The source of these receptors is a man in his 70s with active or convalescent COVID-19.

This clone showed up just once. V is TRBV7-2 and J is TRBJ2-6; 7 nucleotides line up with TRBD1. This CDR3 spans 14 amino acids. CDR1 is SGHTA, CDR2 FQGNSA, per germline. Unmatched junction bases numbered 4, after V lost 8 bases and J lost 3 bases. The CDR3 nucleotides read TGTGCCAGCGATACAGGGGATGGGGCCAACGTCCTGACTTTC. Translating gives CASDTGDGANVLTF.

This chain joins TRBV29-1 and TRBJ1-2; a weak D match, TRBD1 (5 bases). The germline gives CDR1 SQVTM, CDR2 ANQGSEA. This CDR3 is 15 amino acids long. Trimming left V 1 base short and J 4 bases short, with 16 bases between. For the CDR3, the DNA is TGCAGCGTTGAAGTAGGGCAGGGTAAAGGCTATGGCTACACCTTC. Its protein is CSVEVGQGKGYGYTF.

The J gene is TRBJ1-5, the V gene TRBV28, with TRBD1 matching 8 bases. With 5 bases clipped from V and 6 bases from J, the junction kept 12 bases outside the gene matches. The V gene's germline CDR1 is MDHEN and CDR2 SYDVKM. This CDR3 region has 16 residues. The CDR3 region has the DNA TGTGCCAGCAGTCCCCCCGGACAGGGAATAGGTCAGCCCCAGCATTTT. As protein: CASSPPGQGIGQPQHF.

J is TRBJ1-1 and V is TRBV27, with TRBD1 matching 7 bases. V dropped 6 bases and J dropped 2; count of bases not matched to a gene: 6. Germline CDR1 reads MNHEY; CDR2 reads SMNVEV (reference sequence). The CDR3 length is 14 residues. CDR3 protein: CASSHRGPNTEAFF. Here the CDR3 DNA reads TGTGCCAGCAGCCACAGGGGACCCAACACTGAAGCTTTCTTT.

The CDR3 loop is CSVSRGSGPGNTEAFF. CDR3 DNA: TGCAGCGTTTCTAGGGGGAGTGGGCCGGGAAACACTGAAGCTTTCTTT. J is TRBJ1-1 and V is TRBV29-1, with TRBD1 as a possible D gene (6 bases). Germline V lookup: CDR1 SQVTM, CDR2 ANQGSEA. The V end was cut by 5 bases, the J end by 2 bases, with 21 bases between. The CDR3 loop spans 16 amino acids.

J is TRBJ2-1 and V is TRBV5-6; TRBD2 agrees at 10 bases. The CDR3 consists of 17 residues. Germline V gene lookup returns CDR1 SGHDT and CDR2 YYEEEE. The V and J ends lost 0 bases and 4 bases, in that order; junction bases with no gene match: 7. DNA of the CDR3: TGTGCCAGCAGCTTGGCGGGCGGGACTAGCGAATACAATGAGCAGTTCTTC. It translates to CASSLAGGTSEYNEQFF.

The chain employs TRBV6-5 and TRBJ1-2; unclear D gene. Trimming left V 0 bases short and J 8 bases short, with 16 bases between. Germline V gives CDR1 MNHEY, CDR2 SVGAGI. The CDR3 is 15 residues long. CDR3 nucleotide sequence: TGTGCCAGCAGTTACTCGAGCGGGGAGTATCAGGGCTACACCTTC. It translates to CASSYSSGEYQGYTF.

This sequence joins TRBV3-1 (or the pseudogene TRBV3-2) and TRBJ1-2; weak D call: TRBD1 (6 bases). The germline V gene has CDR1 LGHDT and CDR2 YNNKEL (reference sequence). CDR3 length: 17 amino acids. V was cut by 4 bases and J by 6 bases, with 24 bases left in between. The CDR3 sequence is CASSPTGGRSGRDGYTF. The DNA for the CDR3 is TGTGCCAGCAGCCCTACGGGGGGGCGATCAGGGCGTGATGGCTACACCTTC.

The chain has TRBV5-4 and TRBJ1-4; D not resolved. CDR3 length: 15 amino acids. Germline V gene sequence: CDR1 SGHNT, CDR2 YYREEE (reference sequence). Trimming removed 3 bases at V and 2 bases at J, with 11 bases between. The CDR3: CASSSATGTNEKLFF. The CDR3 DNA sequence: TGTGCCAGCAGCTCAGCCACGGGGACTAATGAAAAACTGTTTTTT.

This chain connects TRBV27 to TRBJ2-7, with 10 nucleotides matching TRBD1. This CDR3 spans 13 amino acids. V gave up 8 bases and J gave up 7 bases; unmatched junction bases: 8. Looked up from germline, CDR1 is MNHEY and CDR2 is SMNVEV (reference sequence). CDR3 residues: CASRDRGVGEQYF. The CDR3 DNA reads as TGTGCCAGCCGGGACAGGGGTGTGGGAGAGCAGTACTTC.

V is TRBV5-1 and J is TRBJ2-5; D is unclear. Trimming removed 0 bases from V and 0 bases from J, with 12 bases in between. Looked up from germline, CDR1 is SGHRS and CDR2 is YFSETQ. There are 16 residues in the CDR3. The DNA for the CDR3 is TGCGCCAGCAGCTTGGCCCCTGGCGGAAACCAAGAGACCCAGTACTTC. Translation gives CASSLAPGGNQETQYF. Together with reference TRBV5-1 and TRBJ2-5, the CDR3 gives the full variable domain: KAGVTQTPRYLIKTRGQQVTLSCSPISGHRSVSWYQQTPGQGLQFLFEYFSETQRNKGNFPGRFSGRQFSNSRSEMNVSTLELGDSALYLCASSLAPGGNQETQYFGPGTRLLVL.

Remarks on this clone: Other DNA sequences of this sample code for an identical CDR3. The chain couples TRBV9 to TRBJ2-7, with a possible D match to TRBD2 (5 bases). CDR1 and CDR2 (germline): SGDLS, YYNGEE. CDR3 length: 15 amino acids. V lost 3 bases and J 0 bases, leaving 13 bases between the germline ends. This CDR3 reads CASSESSGSSYEQYF. The CDR3 region has the DNA TGTGCCAGCAGCGAGTCCAGCGGATCCTCCTACGAGCAGTACTTC.

CDR3 amino acids: CASSLGQAEAFF. CDR3 DNA sequence: TGCGCCAGCAGCTTGGGGCAGGCTGAAGCTTTCTTT. The chain has TRBV5-1 and TRBJ1-1; no definite D call. V was cut by 0 bases and J by 6 bases, with 6 bases left in between. CDR1 is SGHRS, CDR2 YFSETQ, per germline. The CDR3 contains 12 residues.

J is TRBJ1-1 and V is TRBV2, with D tentatively TRBD1 (5 bases). CDR3 length: 14 amino acids. The V end lost 4 bases, the J end lost 5 bases, and 14 bases lay between the germline ends. In germline, CDR1 is SNHLY, CDR2 FYNNEI. CDR3 in amino acids: CASSADSFRTEAFF. For the CDR3, the DNA is TGTGCCAGCAGTGCCGACAGTTTTAGGACTGAAGCTTTCTTT. Combining the CDR3 with reference TRBV2 and TRBJ1-1 gives the whole variable domain EPEVTQTPSHQVTQMGQEVILRCVPISNHLYFYWYRQILGQKVEFLVSFYNNEISEKSEIFDDQFSVERPDGSNFTLKIRSTKLEDSAMYFCASSADSFRTEAFFGQGTRLTVV.